Given below is one TCR beta chain in context. The data were taken from a study of T-cell memory formation after mild COVID-19. One entry per CDR3 protein, called by TCRdb with MiXCR from the 5' RACE reads. This sample has approximately 400,000 distinct CDR3 sequences, with about a sixth found just once. V was shortened by 2 bases and J by 1 base, with 15 bases between the two germline ends. CDR1 is MNHNY, CDR2 SVGAGI, per germline (reference sequence). This CDR3 contains 16 residues. The sequencing input was PBMCs or a T cell subset sorted from them (not recorded which). The sequence came from a man aged 18-30 years who had mild COVID-19 (a few samples of this study predate the infection). Cell type and time point are not known. This chain connects TRBV6-6 to TRBJ2-7; D unresolved. The CDR3 bases are TGTGCCAGCAGTTACCTCCTAGGTGGTCGATCCTACGAGCAGTACTTC. Translated, it gives CASSYLLGGRSYEQYF.